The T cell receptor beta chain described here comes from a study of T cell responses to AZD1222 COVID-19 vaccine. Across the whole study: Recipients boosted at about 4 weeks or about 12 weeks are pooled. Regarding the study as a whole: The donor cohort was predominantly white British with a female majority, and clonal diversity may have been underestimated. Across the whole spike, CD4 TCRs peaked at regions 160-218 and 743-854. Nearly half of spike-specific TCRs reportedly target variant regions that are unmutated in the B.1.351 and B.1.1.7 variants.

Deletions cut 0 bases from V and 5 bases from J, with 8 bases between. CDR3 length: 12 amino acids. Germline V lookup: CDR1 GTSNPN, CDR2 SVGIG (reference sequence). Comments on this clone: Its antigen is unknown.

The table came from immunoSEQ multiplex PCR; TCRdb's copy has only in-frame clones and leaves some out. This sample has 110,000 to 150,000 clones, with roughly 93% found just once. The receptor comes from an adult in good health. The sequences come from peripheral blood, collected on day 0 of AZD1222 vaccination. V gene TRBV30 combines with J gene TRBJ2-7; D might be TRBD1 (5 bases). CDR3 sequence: CAWSVQVHEQYF. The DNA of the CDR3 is TGTGCCTGGAGTGTACAGGTCCACGAGCAGTACTTC.